This TCR beta chain was found in a study of cytotoxic CD8 clonotypes in ibrutinib-treated CLL. With respect to this clone: The antigen is unknown.

Germline V gene lookup returns CDR1 SQVTM and CDR2 ANQGSEA. V was trimmed by 6 bases and J by 4 bases, leaving 14 bases between them. The CDR3 runs to 13 residues. Study-wide results and caveats: Sampling schedules were unmatched across sustained-remission and progressing patients. Clonality showed a rise at ibrutinib response that reversed toward baseline at progression. Stable or contracted on treatment, public clonotypes were also uncommon.

The intended depth for sequencing was 1 in 200,000 to 1 in 1 million T cells. TCRdb keeps only in-frame clones here, not all; method: immunoSEQ multiplex PCR. Among several thousand clones, 68% were seen once, and the ten largest hold roughly 41%. The TCR originated in a human donor with chronic lymphocytic leukemia. This sample comprised PBMCs, obtained before ibrutinib treatment. This sequence joins TRBV29-1 and TRBJ2-3, with a tentative D call TRBD2 (6 bases). The CDR3 spells CSVPGGFADTQYF. The DNA for the CDR3 is TGCAGCGTCCCCGGGGGTTTTGCAGATACGCAGTATTTT.